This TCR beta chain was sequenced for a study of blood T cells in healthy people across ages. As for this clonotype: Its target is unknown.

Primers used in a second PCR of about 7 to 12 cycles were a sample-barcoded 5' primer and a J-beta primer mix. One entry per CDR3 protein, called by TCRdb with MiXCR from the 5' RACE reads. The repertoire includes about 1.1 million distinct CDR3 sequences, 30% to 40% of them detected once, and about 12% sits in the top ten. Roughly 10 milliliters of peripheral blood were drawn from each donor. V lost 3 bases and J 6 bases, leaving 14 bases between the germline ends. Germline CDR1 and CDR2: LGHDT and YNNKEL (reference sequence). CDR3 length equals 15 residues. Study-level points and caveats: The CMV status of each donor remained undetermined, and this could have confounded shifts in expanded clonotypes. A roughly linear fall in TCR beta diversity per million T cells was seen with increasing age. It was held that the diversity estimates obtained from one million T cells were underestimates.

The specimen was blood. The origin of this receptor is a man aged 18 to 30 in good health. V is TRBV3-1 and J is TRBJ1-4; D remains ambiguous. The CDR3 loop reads CASSHPGLGDEKLFF. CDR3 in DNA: TGTGCCAGCAGCCATCCGGGCCTGGGTGATGAAAAACTGTTTTTT.